This entry lists 11 T cell receptor beta chains sequenced from one sample in a study of human thymus T cells. Assay: immunoSEQ multiplex PCR; the TCRdb copy retains only in-frame clones and omits some. The profile covers tens of thousands of clones, with 90% to 95% appearing a single time and 0.034% taken by the ten largest. Corrective heart surgery yielded resections, and these provided the thymus tissue. Sequencing was done on a sample of thymus tissue. The origin of the receptors is a girl less than two years old with a congenital heart defect but otherwise immunologically healthy.

The genes are TRBV14 and TRBJ2-7, with D unclear. Germline values: CDR1 SGHDN, CDR2 FVKESK. There are 16 residues in the CDR3. V was trimmed by 1 base and J by 3 bases, leaving 16 bases between them. The CDR3, as DNA: TGTGCCAGCAGCCAAGTCCCCGCCTACCAGCTCTACGAGCAGTACTTC. Translation: CASSQVPAYQLYEQYF.

The chain employs TRBV29-1 and TRBJ2-7; possible D gene TRBD2, 6 bases. Between the trimmed V and J ends, which lost 6 bases and 1 base, there was a span of 13 bases. The CDR3 totals 13 residues. Germline V gives CDR1 SQVTM, CDR2 ANQGSEA. CDR3: CSVSRGLSYEQYF. CDR3 DNA: TGCAGCGTATCTCGGGGGTTATCCTACGAGCAGTACTTC.

This chain uses TRBV4-2 with TRBJ1-1; D gene uncertain. Germline V gives CDR1 LGHNA, CDR2 YNFKEQ. This CDR3 has 14 amino acids. Trimming cost V 2 bases and J 3 bases, with 10 bases left between them. In DNA, the CDR3 is TGTGCCAGCAGCCAAAGGCCAGGACACACTGAAGCTTTCTTT. The encoded protein is CASSQRPGHTEAFF.

V usage is TRBV4-1 and J usage is TRBJ1-1; no clear D gene. Looked up from germline, CDR1 is MGHRA and CDR2 is YSYEKL. The CDR3 has 18 amino acids. Trimming stripped 4 bases from V and 1 base from J, with 22 bases between. In nucleotides, the CDR3 is TGCGCCAGCAGCCTAAGGGCGTCGGCGGGAACCCGGAACACTGAAGCTTTCTTT. It encodes CASSLRASAGTRNTEAFF.

V usage is TRBV28 and J usage is TRBJ1-2, with a tentative D call TRBD1 (6 bases). This CDR3 contains 13 residues. From germline, CDR1 is MDHEN and CDR2 SYDVKM. With 6 bases removed from V and 2 bases from J, the gap between germline ends came to 10 bases. The CDR3 loop reads CASSRGANYGYTF. Here the CDR3 DNA reads TGTGCCAGCAGCAGGGGTGCGAACTATGGCTACACCTTC.

The chain uses TRBV25-1 and TRBJ2-7; the match to TRBD2 covers 8 bases. Looked up from germline, CDR1 is MGHDK and CDR2 is SYGVNS. With V trimmed by 2 bases and J by 1 base, 7 bases remained unmatched. The CDR3 runs to 16 residues. In nucleotides, the CDR3 is TGTGCCAGCAGTGAACCCAGCGGGAGAACATCCTACGAGCAGTACTTC. Translating gives CASSEPSGRTSYEQYF.

The chain recombines TRBV2 with TRBJ1-2; no firm D call. The germline CDR1 and CDR2 sequences are SNHLY and FYNNEI. Trimming shortened V by 8 bases and J by 6 bases, and 19 bases separated the two germline ends. The CDR3 length is 14 residues. CDR3 in amino acids: CASVDREDADGYTF. Here the CDR3 DNA reads TGTGCCAGCGTAGATCGGGAGGATGCAGATGGCTACACCTTC.

The CDR3 is CASSEERYERYNEQFF. DNA for the CDR3: TGTGCCAGCAGTGAAGAACGCTACGAAAGATACAATGAGCAGTTCTTC. V gene TRBV25-1 combines with J gene TRBJ2-1; D remains ambiguous. This CDR3 has 16 residues. The V end lost 2 bases, the J end lost 4 bases, and 15 bases lay between the germline ends. In germline, CDR1 is MGHDK, CDR2 SYGVNS.

CDR3 protein: CASSPPRTSGPYNEQFF. In DNA form, the CDR3 reads TGTGCCAGCTCACCGCCAAGGACTAGCGGTCCCTACAATGAGCAGTTCTTC. The rearrangement links TRBV18 to TRBJ2-1, with 10 bases lining up with TRBD2. This CDR3 region has 17 residues. CDR1 and CDR2 (germline): KGHSH, LQKENI. V lost 3 bases and J lost 2; bases outside the gene matches: 7.

The chain uses TRBV12-5 and TRBJ2-1; no clear D. V lost 0 bases and J lost 2, with 14 bases in between. Germline assignment: CDR1 LGHNT and CDR2 FRNRAP. The CDR3 spans 17 residues. DNA for the CDR3: TGTGCTAGTGGTTTGGTACCAAGGATCCTAACCTACAATGAGCAGTTCTTC. Translation gives CASGLVPRILTYNEQFF.

This chain uses TRBV9 with TRBJ1-2; a weak D match, TRBD1 (5 bases). V lost 4 bases and J lost 5, with 15 bases in between. Germline assignment: CDR1 SGDLS and CDR2 YYNGEE. There are 14 residues in the CDR3. The DNA of the CDR3 is TGTGCCAGCAGCCCCTGGGACGGGGGGTATGGCTACACCTTC. Protein: CASSPWDGGYGYTF.